Each of the 29 T cell receptor beta chains below was sequenced from the same sample in a study of beta chain features in type 1 diabetes. Study findings and constraints: For Type 1 diabetes patients, all four CD4+ subsets carried TCRB CDR3s that were moderately but significantly shorter.

Expressed TCRB transcripts were sequenced after all isolated RNA was converted to cDNA. The protocol was immunoSEQ multiplex PCR, while the TCRdb copy is restricted to in-frame clones and leaves out a portion. In the table there are 300,000 to 450,000 clones, around 13% of which are singletons. Antigens for these TCRs are unknown. The source material was naive CD4+ T cells from blood. Receptor source: a young woman with type 1 diabetes.

The rearrangement uses TRBV6-6 and TRBJ1-6; 7 nucleotides align to TRBD1. V shed 10 bases, J shed 11 bases, and the junction held 14 bases outside the gene matches. This CDR3 region has 14 residues. The germline CDR1 and CDR2 sequences are MNHNY and SVGAGI (reference sequence). Here the CDR3 reads CATRPGQASAPLHF. CDR3 bases: TGTGCCACCAGGCCTGGACAGGCTTCCGCACCCCTCCACTTT.

This chain joins TRBV5-4 and TRBJ1-2, with D perhaps matching TRBD1 (5 bases). This CDR3 has 14 residues. V lost 6 bases and J lost 3, with 15 bases in between. Germline CDR1 SGHNT, CDR2 YYREEE (reference sequence). CDR3 nucleotides: TGTGCCAGCACCCCTTGGGGCCTTGACTATGGCTACACCTTC. Amino acids: CASTPWGLDYGYTF. Based on the CDR3 plus reference TRBV5-4 and TRBJ1-2, the full variable domain is ETGVTQSPTHLIKTRGQQVTLRCSSQSGHNTVSWYQQALGQGPQFIFQYYREEENGRGNFPPRFSGLQFPNYSSELNVNALELDDSALYLCASTPWGLDYGYTFGSGTRLTVV.

The chain recombines TRBV7-3 with TRBJ2-3; 10 bases are shared with TRBD2. The junction had 5 bases not matched to a gene; V was cut back by 2 bases and J by 6 bases. From germline, CDR1 is SGHTA and CDR2 FQGTGA. The CDR3 sequence is 15 residues long. The DNA for the CDR3 is TGTGCCAGCAGCTTACCCCTAGCGGGAGACGATACGCAGTATTTT. Translating gives CASSLPLAGDDTQYF.

The chain employs TRBV4-2 and TRBJ2-5, with a tentative D call TRBD1 (6 bases). Germline CDR1 LGHNA, CDR2 YNFKEQ. V was clipped by 2 bases and J by 3 bases, with 16 bases between them. The CDR3 contains 16 residues. The CDR3 region is CASSQTEMSGEETQYF. In nucleotides, the CDR3 is TGTGCCAGCAGCCAAACTGAAATGTCAGGGGAAGAGACCCAGTACTTC.

This clone was counted only a few times. The chain recombines TRBV29-1 with TRBJ1-3; 8 bases line up with TRBD1. Germline-derived CDR1 and CDR2 are SQVTM and ANQGSEA. This CDR3 is built from 17 residues. V lost 5 bases and J lost 0; bases outside the gene matches: 12. CDR3 loop: CSVRPSLTGDSGNTIYF. The CDR3, as DNA: TGCAGCGTTCGGCCCTCTTTGACAGGGGACTCTGGAAACACCATATATTTT.

This clone came up a few times. The chain couples TRBV21-1 to TRBJ1-2; the table's D call TRBD1 went unverified against the DNA. TRBV21-1 constitutes a pseudogene. The CDR3 spans 15 residues. CDR3 loop: CASSPRDTTEYGYTF. The CDR3, as DNA: TGTGCCAGCAGCCCCCGGGACACGACGGAGTATGGCTACACCTTC.

The chain is built from TRBV7-2 and TRBJ1-2; D unclear. CDR3 length equals 15 residues. CDR1 is SGHTA, CDR2 FQGNSA, per germline. Deletions cut 5 bases from V and 4 bases from J, with 17 bases between. The CDR3 reads CASSPSAGGIYGYTF. For the CDR3, the DNA is TGTGCCAGCAGCCCATCTGCGGGCGGCATCTATGGCTACACCTTC.

This clone was counted only a few times. This chain links TRBV2 with TRBJ1-5; unclear D gene. The CDR3 covers 13 residues. V lost 8 bases to trimming and J lost 5 bases, with 13 bases between them. Germline V gene data show CDR1 as SNHLY and CDR2 as FYNNEI. As DNA, the CDR3 is TGTGCCAGCCGAGAAGCAGGAGATCAGCCCCAGCATTTT. This codes for CASREAGDQPQHF.

This clone came up a few times. J is TRBJ2-5 and V is TRBV29-1; 9 bases are shared with TRBD1. V lost 4 bases to trimming and J lost 0 bases; unmatched junction nucleotides: 3. Per the germline V gene, CDR1 is SQVTM and CDR2 is ANQGSEA. The CDR3 spans 14 residues. Here the CDR3 DNA reads TGCAGCGTTGCCGGGACAGGGAACCAAGAGACCCAGTACTTC. Protein product: CSVAGTGNQETQYF.

This clone appeared a few times. This chain uses TRBV4-1 with TRBJ1-1, with a weak D call TRBD1 (6 bases). CDR1 MGHRA and CDR2 YSYEKL come from the germline V gene. V lost 1 base to trimming and J lost 0 bases, with 15 bases between them. The CDR3 is made up of 17 amino acids. CDR3 sequence (DNA): TGCGCCAGCAGCCAAGCAGGCGGCTGGGGGCTGAACACTGAAGCTTTCTTT. Its translation is CASSQAGGWGLNTEAFF.

The J gene is TRBJ1-5, the V gene TRBV7-2; tentatively, D is TRBD1 (6 bases). Germline CDR1 SGHTA, CDR2 FQGNSA. There are 17 residues in the CDR3. V was trimmed by 1 base and J by 6 bases, leaving 19 bases between them. DNA of the CDR3: TGTGCCAGCAGCTTAGGGCAGGGGAGGGTGATCAGTCAGCCCCAGCATTTT. It encodes CASSLGQGRVISQPQHF.

This clone was picked up a small number of times. The genes are TRBV5-1 and TRBJ1-2; TRBD1 matches 9 bases. There are 12 residues in the CDR3. J was trimmed by 3 bases and V by 7 bases; bases with no gene match: 1. Germline V gives CDR1 SGHRS, CDR2 YFSETQ. CDR3: CASRQGDYGYTF. CDR3 nucleotide sequence: TGCGCCAGCCGACAGGGGGACTATGGCTACACCTTC.

The chain links TRBV7-9 to TRBJ2-7, with 9 bases matching TRBD1. V shed 4 bases, J shed 7 bases, and the junction held 2 bases outside the gene matches. The CDR3 runs to 12 residues. Germline CDR1 SEHNR, CDR2 FQNEAQ (reference sequence). CDR3 region: CASSSDRGEQYF. The DNA of the CDR3 is TGTGCCAGCAGCTCGGACAGGGGAGAGCAGTACTTC.

This clone was counted a few times. The rearrangement joins TRBV6-5 to TRBJ2-3; D uncertain. Germline assignment: CDR1 MNHEY and CDR2 SVGAGI. There are 14 residues in the CDR3. The V and J ends lost 5 bases and 3 bases respectively, with 12 bases between them. In nucleotides, the CDR3 is TGTGCCAGCAGTCCCAGAGGCAGAACAGATACGCAGTATTTT. Translation: CASSPRGRTDTQYF.

This clone was observed a few times. This chain links TRBV20-1 with TRBJ2-1; a weak D match, TRBD1 (6 bases). With 6 bases removed from V and 15 bases from J, the gap between germline ends came to 15 bases. Germline V gene lookup returns CDR1 DFQATT and CDR2 SNEGSKA (reference sequence). This CDR3 is 10 amino acids long. The CDR3 region has the DNA TGCAGTGCCCGTATGGACAGTTGGTTCTTC. Amino acid sequence: CSARMDSWFF.

Here the CDR3 DNA reads TGCAGCTCAGGGGGATCGTACACTGAAGCTTTCTTT. Amino acids: CSSGGSYTEAFF. The chain couples TRBV29-1 to TRBJ1-1, with TRBD1 matching over 7 bases. Germline V lookup: CDR1 SQVTM, CDR2 ANQGSEA. J was trimmed by 3 bases and V by 8 bases; bases with no gene match: 6. CDR3 length: 12 residues.

This clone was counted between two and nine times. The chain employs TRBV29-1 and TRBJ2-1, with 8 nucleotides matching TRBD2. The J segment lost 6 bases and the V segment lost 3 bases, leaving 10 bases of the junction unmatched. Germline values: CDR1 SQVTM, CDR2 ANQGSEA. CDR3 size: 15 residues. The CDR3, as DNA: TGCAGCGTTGACTCTAAAAGCGGGAGTTTCAATGAGCAGTTCTTC. This sequence encodes CSVDSKSGSFNEQFF.

The V and J genes are TRBV28 and TRBJ2-1; TRBD1 is a possible D gene (6 bases). This CDR3 region has 13 residues. V shed 7 bases and J shed 5 bases, with 12 bases lying between them. Per germline, CDR1 MDHEN and CDR2 SYDVKM. CDR3 in amino acids: CASKLGAHNEQFF. CDR3 coding DNA: TGTGCCAGCAAGTTGGGGGCACACAATGAGCAGTTCTTC.

DNA of the CDR3: TGTGCCAGCAGCCGGAGGACGGGGGCCGGGGAGCTGTTTTTT. It codes for CASSRRTGAGELFF. This chain joins TRBV14 and TRBJ2-2; D perhaps matches TRBD2 (6 bases). Trimming cost V 4 bases and J 6 bases, with 12 bases left between them. The germline gives CDR1 SGHDN, CDR2 FVKESK. CDR3 size: 14 residues. Filled out from reference TRBV14 and TRBJ2-2, the complete variable domain reads EAGVTQFPSHSVIEKGQTVTLRCDPISGHDNLYWYRRVMGKEIKFLLHFVKESKQDESGMPNNRFLAERTGGTYSTLKVQPAELEDSGVYFCASSRRTGAGELFFGEGSRLTVL.

As regards this clone: Within the sample, other DNA sequences also encode this same CDR3. The gene calls are TRBV7-9 and TRBJ1-1, with D unclear. Germline CDR1 reads SEHNR; CDR2 reads FQNEAQ (reference sequence). Between the trimmed V and J ends, which lost 0 bases and 4 bases, there was a span of 6 bases. This CDR3 contains 13 residues. The DNA for the CDR3 is TGTGCCAGCAGCTTAGCCGGTCCCACTGAAGCTTTCTTT. This gives the protein CASSLAGPTEAFF. Full variable domain (rest looked up from reference TRBV7-9 and TRBJ1-1): DTGVSQNPRHKITKRGQNVTFRCDPISEHNRLYWYRQTLGQGPEFLTYFQNEAQLEKSRLLSDRFSAERPKGSFSTLEIQRTEQGDSAMYLCASSLAGPTEAFFGQGTRLTVV.

The V gene is TRBV6-6, the J gene TRBJ1-5; 8 nucleotides match TRBD1. Germline V gene lookup returns CDR1 MNHNY and CDR2 SVGAGI (reference sequence). This CDR3 region has 13 residues. V shed 7 bases, J shed 7 bases, and the junction held 6 bases outside the gene matches. The CDR3 region is CASTGQGGQPQHF. Here the CDR3 DNA reads TGTGCCAGCACCGGACAGGGCGGCCAGCCCCAGCATTTT.

V usage is TRBV11-2 and J usage is TRBJ1-5; 7 nucleotides agree with TRBD1. V was clipped by 5 bases and J by 7 bases; unmatched bases: 11. In germline, CDR1 is SGHAT, CDR2 FQNNGV. The CDR3 has 15 residues. CDR3 in DNA: TGTGCCAGCAGCCCCCTCGGGCAGGGGGTCCAGCCCCAGCATTTT. Protein: CASSPLGQGVQPQHF.

This clone turned up a few times. The chain has TRBV11-3 and TRBJ2-4; 8 nucleotides align to TRBD2. There are 13 residues in the CDR3. CDR1 and CDR2 (germline): SGHNT, YENEEA. Germline trimming cut 8 bases from V and 8 bases from J; bases unmatched to any gene: 8. As DNA, the CDR3 is TGTGCCAGCGGCGCGGGAGGCGAGGACATTCAGTACTTC. Translated: CASGAGGEDIQYF. Full variable domain (missing parts from reference TRBV11-3 and TRBJ2-4): EAGVVQSPRYKIIEKKQPVAFWCNPISGHNTLYWYLQNLGQGPELLIRYENEEAVDDSQLPKDRFSAERLKGVDSTLKIQPAELGDSAVYLCASGAGGEDIQYFGAGTRLSVL.

The chain links TRBV4-1 to TRBJ2-4; a possible D gene is TRBD2 (6 bases). Deletions cut 1 base from V and 2 bases from J, with 18 bases between. The CDR3 has 18 residues. Germline V CDR1 and CDR2: MGHRA, YSYEKL. The CDR3, as DNA: TGCGCCAGCAGCCAAGGATCGACACCGGAGGGAACCAAAAACATTCAGTACTTC. Its protein is CASSQGSTPEGTKNIQYF.

This clone was seen a few times. V gene TRBV5-4 combines with J gene TRBJ2-2; TRBD1 matches at 8 bases. CDR1 and CDR2 from the germline V gene are SGHNT and YYREEE (reference sequence). V gave up 3 bases and J gave up 0 bases; unmatched junction bases: 1. The CDR3 runs to 15 residues. The CDR3 bases are TGTGCCAGCAGCTCGACAGGGGCGAACACCGGGGAGCTGTTTTTT. Translating gives CASSSTGANTGELFF.

The chain links TRBV28 to TRBJ2-7; TRBD1 matches at 9 bases. Looked up from germline, CDR1 is MDHEN and CDR2 is SYDVKM. The CDR3 loop spans 16 amino acids. V was pared by 0 bases and J by 2 bases, with 5 bases of the junction left unmatched. The CDR3 loop reads CASSLWGGDRAYEQYF. DNA of the CDR3: TGTGCCAGCAGTTTATGGGGGGGGGACAGGGCCTACGAGCAGTACTTC.

The rearrangement uses TRBV29-1 and TRBJ2-1, with D perhaps matching TRBD2 (5 bases). Germline V gene sequence: CDR1 SQVTM, CDR2 ANQGSEA. With 6 bases removed from V and 7 bases from J, the gap between germline ends came to 19 bases. CDR3 size: 14 residues. Here the CDR3 DNA reads TGCAGCGTCAGAGGACTTGCCGAAATTAATGAGCAGTTCTTC. It codes for CSVRGLAEINEQFF.

The rearrangement uses TRBV4-3 and TRBJ1-1; maybe TRBD1 (5 bases). The germline CDR1 and CDR2 sequences are LGHNA and YSLEER. V was clipped by 4 bases and J by 1 base, with 28 bases between them. This CDR3 contains 20 residues. The CDR3 bases are TGCGCCAGCAGCCCGGACACCCAAGGTCCCTTCAGGTCAGAGAACACTGAAGCTTTCTTT. Its protein is CASSPDTQGPFRSENTEAFF.

This chain uses TRBV7-2 with TRBJ2-7; 9 bases are shared with TRBD2. This CDR3 has 15 residues. Germline V gene data show CDR1 as SGHTA and CDR2 as FQGNSA. Losses at the gene ends were 5 bases for V and 5 bases for J; bases not matched to a gene: 10. The CDR3 reads CASSQLAGVLDEQYF. The DNA of the CDR3 is TGTGCCAGCAGCCAATTAGCGGGGGTTCTGGACGAGCAGTACTTC.